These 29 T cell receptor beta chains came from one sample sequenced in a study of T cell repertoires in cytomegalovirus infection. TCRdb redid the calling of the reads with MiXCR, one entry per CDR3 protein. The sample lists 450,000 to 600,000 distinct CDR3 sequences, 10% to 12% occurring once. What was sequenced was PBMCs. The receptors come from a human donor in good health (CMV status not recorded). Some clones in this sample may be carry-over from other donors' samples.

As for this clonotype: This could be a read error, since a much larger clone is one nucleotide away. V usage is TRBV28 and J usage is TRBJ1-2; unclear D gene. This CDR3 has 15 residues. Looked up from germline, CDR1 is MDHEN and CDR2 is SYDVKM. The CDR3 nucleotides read TGTGCCAGCAGGTTATTACCGAACCCTAACTATGGCTACACCTTC. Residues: CASRLLPNPNYGYTF.

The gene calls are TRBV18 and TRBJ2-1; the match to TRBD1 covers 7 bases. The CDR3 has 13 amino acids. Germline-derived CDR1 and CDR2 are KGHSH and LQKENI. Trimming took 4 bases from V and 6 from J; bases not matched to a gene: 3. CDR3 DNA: TGTGCCAGCTCACGGGGGACAGTCAATGAGCAGTTCTTC. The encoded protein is CASSRGTVNEQFF.

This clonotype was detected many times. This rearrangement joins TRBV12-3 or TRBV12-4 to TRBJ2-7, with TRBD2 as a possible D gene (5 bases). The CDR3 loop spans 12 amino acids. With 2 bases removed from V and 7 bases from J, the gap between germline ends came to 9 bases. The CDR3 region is CASSLPPGEQYF. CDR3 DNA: TGTGCCAGCAGTTTACCCCCGGGGGAGCAGTACTTC.

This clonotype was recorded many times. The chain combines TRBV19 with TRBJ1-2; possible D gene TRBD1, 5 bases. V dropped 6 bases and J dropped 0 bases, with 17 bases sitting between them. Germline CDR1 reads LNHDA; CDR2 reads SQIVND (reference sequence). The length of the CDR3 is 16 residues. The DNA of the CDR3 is TGTGCCAGTAGACCGGACAACCTCATCGCTAACTATGGCTACACCTTC. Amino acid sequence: CASRPDNLIANYGYTF.

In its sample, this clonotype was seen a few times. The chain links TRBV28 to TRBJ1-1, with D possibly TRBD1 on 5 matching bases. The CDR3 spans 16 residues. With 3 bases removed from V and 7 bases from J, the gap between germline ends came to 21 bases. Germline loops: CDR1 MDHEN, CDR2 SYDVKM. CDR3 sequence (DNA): TGTGCCAGCAGTTTGAGGGGATTAACCCCGAAGGATGAAGCTTTCTTT. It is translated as CASSLRGLTPKDEAFF.

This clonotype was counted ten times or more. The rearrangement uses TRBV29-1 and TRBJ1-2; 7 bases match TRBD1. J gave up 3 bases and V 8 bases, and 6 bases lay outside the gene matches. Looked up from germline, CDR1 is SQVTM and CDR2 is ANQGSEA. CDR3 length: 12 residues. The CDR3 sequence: CSTLGTDYGYTF. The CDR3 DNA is TGCAGCACCCTAGGGACAGACTATGGCTACACCTTC.

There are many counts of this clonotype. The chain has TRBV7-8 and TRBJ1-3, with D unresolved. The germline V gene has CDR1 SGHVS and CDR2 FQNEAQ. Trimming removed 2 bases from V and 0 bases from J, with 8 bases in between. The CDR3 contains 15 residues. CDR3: CASSLNGYSGNTIYF. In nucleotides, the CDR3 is TGTGCCAGCAGCTTAAACGGCTACTCTGGAAACACCATATATTTT.

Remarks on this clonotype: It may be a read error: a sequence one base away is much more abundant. The CDR3, as DNA: TGTGCCAGCAGTCCACCGAAAAAGCGGGGCTGGGACACCGGGGAGCTGCTTTTT. It encodes CASSPPKKRGWDTGELLF. V gene TRBV12-3 or TRBV12-4 combines with J gene TRBJ2-2, with D possibly matching TRBD2 (7 bases). The CDR3 spans 18 residues.

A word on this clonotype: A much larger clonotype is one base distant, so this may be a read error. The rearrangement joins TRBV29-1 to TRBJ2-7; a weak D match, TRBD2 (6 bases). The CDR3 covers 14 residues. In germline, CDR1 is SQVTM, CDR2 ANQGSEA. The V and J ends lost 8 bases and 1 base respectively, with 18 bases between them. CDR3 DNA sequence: TGCAGCATTGCTGTTAGGCGGGATTCCTACGAGCAGTACTTC. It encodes CSIAVRRDSYEQYF.

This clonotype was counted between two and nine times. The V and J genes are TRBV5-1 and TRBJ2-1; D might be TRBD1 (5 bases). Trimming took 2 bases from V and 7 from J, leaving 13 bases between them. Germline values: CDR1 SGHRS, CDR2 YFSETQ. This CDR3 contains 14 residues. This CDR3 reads CASSFGATLNEQFF. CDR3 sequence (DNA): TGCGCCAGCAGCTTTGGGGCTACTCTAAATGAGCAGTTCTTC.

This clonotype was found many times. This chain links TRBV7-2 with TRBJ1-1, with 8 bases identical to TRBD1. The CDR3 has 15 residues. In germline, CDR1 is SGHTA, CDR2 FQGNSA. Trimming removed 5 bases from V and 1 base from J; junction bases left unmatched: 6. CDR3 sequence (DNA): TGTGCCAGCAGCCTAGGGGGGACAGGGAACACTGAAGCTTTCTTT. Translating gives CASSLGGTGNTEAFF.

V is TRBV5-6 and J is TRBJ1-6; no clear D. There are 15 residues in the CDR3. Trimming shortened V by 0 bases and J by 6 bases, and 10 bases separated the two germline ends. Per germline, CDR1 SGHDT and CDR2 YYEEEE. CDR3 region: CASSLDSLSNSPLHF. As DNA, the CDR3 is TGTGCCAGCAGCTTGGACAGCCTCTCTAATTCACCCCTCCACTTT.

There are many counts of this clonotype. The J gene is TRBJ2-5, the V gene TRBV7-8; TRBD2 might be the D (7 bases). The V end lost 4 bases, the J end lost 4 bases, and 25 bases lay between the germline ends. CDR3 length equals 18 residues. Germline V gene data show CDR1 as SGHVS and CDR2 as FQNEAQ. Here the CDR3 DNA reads TGTGCCAGCAGCTCCGGTGGTGGGGGGGCCTTCGGGGGAGAGACCCAGTACTTC. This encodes CASSSGGGGAFGGETQYF.

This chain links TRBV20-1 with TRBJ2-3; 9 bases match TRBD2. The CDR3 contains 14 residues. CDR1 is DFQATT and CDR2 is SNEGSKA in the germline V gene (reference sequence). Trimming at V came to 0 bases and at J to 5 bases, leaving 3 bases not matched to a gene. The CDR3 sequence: CSARDLSGGDTQYF. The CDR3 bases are TGCAGTGCTAGAGATCTTAGCGGGGGAGATACGCAGTATTTT.

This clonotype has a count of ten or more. The CDR3 sequence: CASSIRGGRLAYNEQFF. The DNA of the CDR3 is TGTGCCAGTAGTATAAGAGGGGGCAGGTTAGCCTACAATGAGCAGTTCTTC. The rearrangement links TRBV19 to TRBJ2-1; 7 bases fit TRBD1. V gave up 2 bases and J gave up 2 bases; unmatched junction bases: 9. CDR3 length equals 17 residues. Germline V gene sequence: CDR1 LNHDA, CDR2 SQIVND (reference sequence).

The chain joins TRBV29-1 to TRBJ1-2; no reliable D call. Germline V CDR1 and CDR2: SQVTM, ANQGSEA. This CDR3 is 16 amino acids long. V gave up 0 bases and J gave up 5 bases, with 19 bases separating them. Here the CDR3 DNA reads TGCAGCGTTGAAGATAGGAGGGCAGATTCGAGATATGGCTACACCTTC. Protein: CSVEDRRADSRYGYTF.

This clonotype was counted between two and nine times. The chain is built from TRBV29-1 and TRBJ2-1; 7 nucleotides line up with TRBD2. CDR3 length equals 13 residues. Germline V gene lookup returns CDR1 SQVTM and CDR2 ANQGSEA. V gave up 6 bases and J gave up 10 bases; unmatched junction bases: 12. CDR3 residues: CSVGGMVGSEQFF. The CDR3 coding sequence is TGCAGCGTGGGGGGGATGGTGGGATCCGAGCAGTTCTTC.

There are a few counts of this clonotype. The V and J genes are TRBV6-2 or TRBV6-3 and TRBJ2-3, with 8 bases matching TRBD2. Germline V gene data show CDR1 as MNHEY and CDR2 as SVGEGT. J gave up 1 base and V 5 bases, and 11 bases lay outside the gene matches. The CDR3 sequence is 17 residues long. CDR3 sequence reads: CASSKPYARGGTDTQYF. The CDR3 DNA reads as TGTGCCAGCAGTAAACCCTATGCGCGGGGGGGCACAGATACGCAGTATTTT.

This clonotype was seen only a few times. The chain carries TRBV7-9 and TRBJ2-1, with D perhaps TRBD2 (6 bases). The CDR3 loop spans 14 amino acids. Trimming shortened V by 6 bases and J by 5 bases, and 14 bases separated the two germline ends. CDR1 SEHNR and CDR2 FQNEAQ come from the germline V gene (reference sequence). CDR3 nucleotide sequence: TGTGCCAGCAGTTTTCCGGGACTTCACAATGAGCAGTTCTTC. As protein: CASSFPGLHNEQFF. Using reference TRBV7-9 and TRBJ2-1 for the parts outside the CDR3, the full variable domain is DTGVSQNPRHKITKRGQNVTFRCDPISEHNRLYWYRQTLGQGPEFLTYFQNEAQLEKSRLLSDRFSAERPKGSFSTLEIQRTEQGDSAMYLCASSFPGLHNEQFFGPGTRLTVL.

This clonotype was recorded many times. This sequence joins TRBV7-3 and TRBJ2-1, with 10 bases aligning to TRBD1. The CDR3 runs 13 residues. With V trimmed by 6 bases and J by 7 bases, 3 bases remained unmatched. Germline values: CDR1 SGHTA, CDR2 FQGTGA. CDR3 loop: CASSWTGGNEQFF. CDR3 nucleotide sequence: TGTGCCAGCAGTTGGACAGGGGGGAATGAGCAGTTCTTC.

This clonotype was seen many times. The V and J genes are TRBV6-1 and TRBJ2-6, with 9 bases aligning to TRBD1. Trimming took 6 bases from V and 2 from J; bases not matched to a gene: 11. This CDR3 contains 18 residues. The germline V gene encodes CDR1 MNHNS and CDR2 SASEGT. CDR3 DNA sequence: TGTGCCAGCAGCATGGTTACAGGGGGCGCCGCTGGGGCCAACGTCCTGACTTTC. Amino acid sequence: CASSMVTGGAAGANVLTF.

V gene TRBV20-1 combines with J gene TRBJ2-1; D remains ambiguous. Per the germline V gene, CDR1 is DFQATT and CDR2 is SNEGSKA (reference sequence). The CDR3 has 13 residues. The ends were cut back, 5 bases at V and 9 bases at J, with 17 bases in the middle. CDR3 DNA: TGCAGTGCTTGGTGGCCGCAGGTCAGTGAGCAGTTCTTC. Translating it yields CSAWWPQVSEQFF.

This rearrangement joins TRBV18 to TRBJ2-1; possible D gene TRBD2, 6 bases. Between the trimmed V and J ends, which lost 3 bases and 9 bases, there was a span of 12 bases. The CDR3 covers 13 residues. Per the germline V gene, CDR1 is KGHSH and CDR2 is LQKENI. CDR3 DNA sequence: TGTGCCAGCTCACCCGGCCAGGAGGGTGAGCAGTTCTTC. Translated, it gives CASSPGQEGEQFF.

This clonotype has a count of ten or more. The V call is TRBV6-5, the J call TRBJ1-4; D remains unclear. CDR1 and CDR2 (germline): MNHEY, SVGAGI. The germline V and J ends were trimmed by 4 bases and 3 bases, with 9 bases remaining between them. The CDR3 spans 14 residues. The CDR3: CASSSRNPNEKLFF. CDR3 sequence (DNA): TGTGCCAGCAGTTCAAGGAATCCTAATGAAAAACTGTTTTTT.

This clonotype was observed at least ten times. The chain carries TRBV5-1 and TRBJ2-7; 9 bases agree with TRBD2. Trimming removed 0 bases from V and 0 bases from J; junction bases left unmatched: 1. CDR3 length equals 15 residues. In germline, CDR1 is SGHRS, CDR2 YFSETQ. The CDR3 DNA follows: TGCGCCAGCAGCTTGGCGGGACTAGCCTCCTACGAGCAGTACTTC. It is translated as CASSLAGLASYEQYF.

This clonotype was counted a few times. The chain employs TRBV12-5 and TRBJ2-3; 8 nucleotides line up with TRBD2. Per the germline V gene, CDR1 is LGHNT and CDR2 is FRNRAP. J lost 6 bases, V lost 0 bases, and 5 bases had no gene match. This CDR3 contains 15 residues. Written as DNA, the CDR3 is TGTGCTAGTGGTTTGGTACGGGGGGGCCCCGATACGCAGTATTTT. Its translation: CASGLVRGGPDTQYF.

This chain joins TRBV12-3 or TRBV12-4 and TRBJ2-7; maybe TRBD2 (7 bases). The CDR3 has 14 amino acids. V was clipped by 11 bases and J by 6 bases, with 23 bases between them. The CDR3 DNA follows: TGTGCCTGCCAAACGTCGGGGGGCGCCGTCGAGCAGTACTTC. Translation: CACQTSGGAVEQYF.

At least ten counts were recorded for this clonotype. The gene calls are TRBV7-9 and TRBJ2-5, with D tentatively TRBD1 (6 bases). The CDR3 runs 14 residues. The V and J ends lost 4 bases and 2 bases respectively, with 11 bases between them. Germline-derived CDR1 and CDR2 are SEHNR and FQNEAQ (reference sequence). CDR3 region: CASSYGTQQETQYF. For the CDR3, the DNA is TGTGCCAGCAGCTACGGGACACAGCAAGAGACCCAGTACTTC.

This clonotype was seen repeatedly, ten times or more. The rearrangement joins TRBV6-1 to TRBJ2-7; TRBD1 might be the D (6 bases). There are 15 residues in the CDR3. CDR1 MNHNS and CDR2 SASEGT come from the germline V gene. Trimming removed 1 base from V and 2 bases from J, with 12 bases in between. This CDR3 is CASSEGEQGAYEQYF. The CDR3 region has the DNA TGTGCCAGCAGTGAAGGAGAACAGGGAGCCTACGAGCAGTACTTC.